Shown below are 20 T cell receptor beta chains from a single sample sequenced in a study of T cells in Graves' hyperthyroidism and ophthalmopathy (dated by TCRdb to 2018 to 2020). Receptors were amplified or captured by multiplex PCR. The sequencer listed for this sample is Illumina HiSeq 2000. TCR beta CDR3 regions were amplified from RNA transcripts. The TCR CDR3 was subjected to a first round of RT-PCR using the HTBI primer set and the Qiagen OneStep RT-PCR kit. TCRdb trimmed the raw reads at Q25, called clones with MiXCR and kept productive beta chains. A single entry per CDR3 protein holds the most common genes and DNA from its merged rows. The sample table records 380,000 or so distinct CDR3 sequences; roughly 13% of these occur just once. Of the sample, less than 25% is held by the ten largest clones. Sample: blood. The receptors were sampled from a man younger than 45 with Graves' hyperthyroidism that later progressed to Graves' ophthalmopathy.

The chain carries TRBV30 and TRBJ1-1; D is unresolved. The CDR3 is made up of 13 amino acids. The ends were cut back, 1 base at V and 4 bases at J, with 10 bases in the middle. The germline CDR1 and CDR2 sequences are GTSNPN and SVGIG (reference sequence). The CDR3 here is CAWSEDFLTEAFF. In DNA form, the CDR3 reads TGTGCCTGGAGTGAGGACTTTCTCACTGAAGCTTTCTTT.

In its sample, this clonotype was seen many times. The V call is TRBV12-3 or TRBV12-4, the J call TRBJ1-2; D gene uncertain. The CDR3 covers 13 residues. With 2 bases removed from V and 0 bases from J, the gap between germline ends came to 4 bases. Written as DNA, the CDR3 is TGTGCCAGCAGTTTACAGCCTAACTATGGCTACACCTTC. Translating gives CASSLQPNYGYTF.

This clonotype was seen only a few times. CDR3 sequence reads: CASSGSDDSPLHF. DNA for the CDR3: TGTGCCAGCAGCGGCTCGGACGATTCACCCCTCCACTTT. The chain recombines TRBV5-6 with TRBJ1-6; D not certain. V gave up 4 bases and J gave up 8 bases, with 10 bases separating them. The CDR3 contains 13 residues. Germline V lookup: CDR1 SGHDT, CDR2 YYEEEE.

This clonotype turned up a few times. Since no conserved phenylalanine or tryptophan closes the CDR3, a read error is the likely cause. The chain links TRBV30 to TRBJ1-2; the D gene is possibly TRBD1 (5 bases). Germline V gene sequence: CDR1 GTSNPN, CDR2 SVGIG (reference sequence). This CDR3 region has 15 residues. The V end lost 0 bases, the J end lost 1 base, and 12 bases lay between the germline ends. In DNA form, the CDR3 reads TGTGCCTGGAGTGTACCCAGGGTGGATAACTATGGCTACACCCTC. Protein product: CAWSVPRVDNYGYTL.

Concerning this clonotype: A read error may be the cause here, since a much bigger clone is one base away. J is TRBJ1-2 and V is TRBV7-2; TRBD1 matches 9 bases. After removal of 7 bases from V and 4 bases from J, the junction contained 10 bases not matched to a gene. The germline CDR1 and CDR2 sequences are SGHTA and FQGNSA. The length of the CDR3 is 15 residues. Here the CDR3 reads CASILTGQGGYGYTF. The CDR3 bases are TGTGCCAGCATCCTCACGGGACAGGGCGGCTATGGCTACACCTTC.

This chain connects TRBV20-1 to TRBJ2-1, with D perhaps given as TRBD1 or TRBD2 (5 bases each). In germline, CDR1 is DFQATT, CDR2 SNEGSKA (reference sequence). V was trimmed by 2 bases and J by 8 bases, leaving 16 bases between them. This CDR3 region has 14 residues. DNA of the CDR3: TGCAGTGCTAGATGGGACGAGCTTTTAGATGAGCAGTTCTTC. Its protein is CSARWDELLDEQFF.

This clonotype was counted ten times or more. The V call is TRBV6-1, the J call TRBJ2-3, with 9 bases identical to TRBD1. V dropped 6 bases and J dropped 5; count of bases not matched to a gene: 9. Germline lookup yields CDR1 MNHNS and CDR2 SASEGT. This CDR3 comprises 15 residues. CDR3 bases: TGTGCCAGCAGGGCCGGGACAGGGTTTATAGATACGCAGTATTTT. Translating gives CASRAGTGFIDTQYF.

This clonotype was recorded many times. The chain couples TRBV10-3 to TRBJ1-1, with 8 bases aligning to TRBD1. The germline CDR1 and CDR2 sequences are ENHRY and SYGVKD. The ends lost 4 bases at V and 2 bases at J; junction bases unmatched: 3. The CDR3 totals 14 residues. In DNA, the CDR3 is TGTGCCATCAGTGGGGACAGGTATAACACTGAAGCTTTCTTT. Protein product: CAISGDRYNTEAFF.

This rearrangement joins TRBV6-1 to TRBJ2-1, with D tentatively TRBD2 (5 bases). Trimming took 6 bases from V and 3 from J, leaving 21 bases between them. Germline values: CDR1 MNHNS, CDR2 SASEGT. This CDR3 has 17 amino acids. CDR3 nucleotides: TGTGCCAGCAGCTTAGAGGGCCTTGTACTGGACTACAATGAGCAGTTCTTC. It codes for CASSLEGLVLDYNEQFF.

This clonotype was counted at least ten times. CDR3 region: CSARVNGQQAQYF. In nucleotides, the CDR3 is TGCAGTGCTAGAGTGAACGGCCAGCAGGCCCAGTACTTC. This rearrangement joins TRBV20-1 to TRBJ2-5; D is undetermined. The CDR3 spans 13 residues. V lost 1 base and J 9 bases, leaving 15 bases between the germline ends. Germline assignment: CDR1 DFQATT and CDR2 SNEGSKA (reference sequence).

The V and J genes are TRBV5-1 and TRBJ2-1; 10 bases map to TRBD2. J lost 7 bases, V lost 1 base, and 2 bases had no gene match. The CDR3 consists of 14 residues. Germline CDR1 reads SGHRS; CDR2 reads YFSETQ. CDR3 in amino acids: CASSLLSGGNEQFF. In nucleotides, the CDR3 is TGCGCCAGCAGCTTGCTTAGCGGGGGGAATGAGCAGTTCTTC.

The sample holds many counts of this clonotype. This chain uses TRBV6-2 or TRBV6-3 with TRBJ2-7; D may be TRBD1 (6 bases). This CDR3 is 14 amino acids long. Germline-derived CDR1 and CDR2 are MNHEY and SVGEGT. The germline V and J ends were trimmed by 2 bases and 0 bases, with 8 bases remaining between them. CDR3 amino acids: CASSYRDNSYEQYF. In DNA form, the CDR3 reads TGTGCCAGCAGTTACCGGGACAACTCCTACGAGCAGTACTTC.

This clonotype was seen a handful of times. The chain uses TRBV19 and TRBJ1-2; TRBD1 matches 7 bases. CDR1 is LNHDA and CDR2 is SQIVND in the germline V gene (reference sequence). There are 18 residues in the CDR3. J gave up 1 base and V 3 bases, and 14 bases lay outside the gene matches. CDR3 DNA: TGTGCCAGTAGTATTTTCGGGACAGACAGAGATCTTAACTATGGCTACACCTTC. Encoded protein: CASSIFGTDRDLNYGYTF. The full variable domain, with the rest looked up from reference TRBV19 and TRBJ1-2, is DGGITQSPKYLFRKEGQNVTLSCEQNLNHDAMYWYRQDPGQGLRLIYYSQIVNDFQKGDIAEGYSVSREKKESFPLTVTSAQKNPTAFYLCASSIFGTDRDLNYGYTFGSGTRLTVV.

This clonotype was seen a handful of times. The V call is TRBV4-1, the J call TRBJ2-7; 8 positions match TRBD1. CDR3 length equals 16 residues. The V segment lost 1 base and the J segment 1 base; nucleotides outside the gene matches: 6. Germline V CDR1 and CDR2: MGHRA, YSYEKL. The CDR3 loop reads CASSQVAGQGSYEQYF. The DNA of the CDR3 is TGCGCCAGCAGCCAAGTGGCCGGACAGGGTTCCTACGAGCAGTACTTC.

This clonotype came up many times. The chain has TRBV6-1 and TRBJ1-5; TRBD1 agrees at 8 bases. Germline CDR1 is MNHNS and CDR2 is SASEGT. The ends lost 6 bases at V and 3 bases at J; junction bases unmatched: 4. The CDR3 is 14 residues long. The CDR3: CASSPDRDNQPQHF. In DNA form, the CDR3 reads TGTGCCAGCAGCCCGGACAGGGACAATCAGCCCCAGCATTTT.

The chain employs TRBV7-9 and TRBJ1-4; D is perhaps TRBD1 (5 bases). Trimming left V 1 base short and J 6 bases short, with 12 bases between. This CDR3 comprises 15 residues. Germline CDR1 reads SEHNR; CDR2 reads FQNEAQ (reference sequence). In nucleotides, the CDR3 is TGTGCCAGCAGCTTAGGGGACCTGAGATATGAAAAACTGTTTTTT. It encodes CASSLGDLRYEKLFF.

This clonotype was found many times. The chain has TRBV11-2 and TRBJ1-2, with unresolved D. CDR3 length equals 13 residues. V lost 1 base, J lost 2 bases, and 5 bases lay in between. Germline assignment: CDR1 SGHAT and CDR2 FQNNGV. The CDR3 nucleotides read TGTGCCAGCAGCTTAGCCGTGAACTATGGCTACACCTTC. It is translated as CASSLAVNYGYTF.

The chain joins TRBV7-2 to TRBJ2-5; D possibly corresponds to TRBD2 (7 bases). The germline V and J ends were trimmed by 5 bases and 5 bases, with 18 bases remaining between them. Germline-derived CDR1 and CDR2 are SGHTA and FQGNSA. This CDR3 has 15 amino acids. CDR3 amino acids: CASSASRGAHETQYF. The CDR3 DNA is TGTGCCAGCAGCGCATCTCGGGGGGCGCATGAGACCCAGTACTTC.

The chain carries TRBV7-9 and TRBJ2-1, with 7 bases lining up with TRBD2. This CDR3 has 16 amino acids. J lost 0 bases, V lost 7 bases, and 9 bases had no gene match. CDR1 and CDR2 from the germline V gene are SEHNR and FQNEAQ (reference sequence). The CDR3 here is CASNKWRGSSYNEQFF. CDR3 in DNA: TGTGCCAGCAACAAGTGGCGGGGGAGCTCCTACAATGAGCAGTTCTTC. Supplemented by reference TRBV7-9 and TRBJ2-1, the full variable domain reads DTGVSQNPRHKITKRGQNVTFRCDPISEHNRLYWYRQTLGQGPEFLTYFQNEAQLEKSRLLSDRFSAERPKGSFSTLEIQRTEQGDSAMYLCASNKWRGSSYNEQFFGPGTRLTVL.

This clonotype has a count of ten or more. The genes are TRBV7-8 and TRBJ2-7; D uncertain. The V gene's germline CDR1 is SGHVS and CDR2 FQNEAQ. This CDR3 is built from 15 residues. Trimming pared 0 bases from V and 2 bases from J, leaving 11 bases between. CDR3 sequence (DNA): TGTGCCAGCAGCTTAGCGCTGGGTGCGGCCTACGAGCAGTACTTC. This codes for CASSLALGAAYEQYF.